This T cell receptor (beta chain) was identified in a study of Graves' ophthalmopathy and Graves' hyperthyroidism. Study at large: Ahead of any treatment, peripheral blood was obtained at the initial diagnosis.

Cases classed as stable hyperthyroidism had no ophthalmopathy within 18 months of follow-up. If patients had other autoimmune diseases, uncontrolled infections, pregnancy or lactation, they were excluded. Clinical symptoms, serum thyroxine, TRAb, thyroid ultrasound and orbital computed tomography formed the basis of diagnosis. As the template, RNA transcripts were used to amplify TCR beta CDR3 regions. RT-PCR with HTBI primers came first, then second-round multiplex PCR. In TCRdb, the multiplex PCR reads were re-called with MiXCR into one record per CDR3 protein. The sample has about 380,000 distinct CDR3 sequences; 15% are singletons. The germline CDR1 and CDR2 sequences are SGHRS and YFSETQ. The CDR3 has 15 residues. The V end was cut by 5 bases, the J end by 4 bases, with 15 bases between. This clonotype occurred many times.

The V call is TRBV5-1, the J call TRBJ2-2; D might be TRBD2 (5 bases). The sequence derives from a woman between 18 and 29 years old with stable Graves' hyperthyroidism. Material for sequencing was peripheral blood. The CDR3 spells CASSFGRGGTGELFF. As DNA, the CDR3 is TGCGCCAGCAGTTTCGGCCGAGGAGGCACCGGGGAGCTGTTTTTT.